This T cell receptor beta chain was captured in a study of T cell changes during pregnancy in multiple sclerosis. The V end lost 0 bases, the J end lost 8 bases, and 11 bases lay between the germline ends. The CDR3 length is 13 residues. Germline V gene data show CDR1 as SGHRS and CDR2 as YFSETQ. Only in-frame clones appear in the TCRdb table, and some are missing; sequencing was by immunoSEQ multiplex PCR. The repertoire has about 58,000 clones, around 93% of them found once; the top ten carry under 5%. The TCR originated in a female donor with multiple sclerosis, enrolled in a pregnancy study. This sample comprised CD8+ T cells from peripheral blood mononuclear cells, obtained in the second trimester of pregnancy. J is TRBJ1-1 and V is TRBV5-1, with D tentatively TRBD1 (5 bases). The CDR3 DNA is TGCGCCAGCAGCTTGGGGTGGGGCAGCGAAGCTTTCTTT. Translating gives CASSLGWGSEAFF. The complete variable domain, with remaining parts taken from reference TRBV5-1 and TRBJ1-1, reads KAGVTQTPRYLIKTRGQQVTLSCSPISGHRSVSWYQQTPGQGLQFLFEYFSETQRNKGNFPGRFSGRQFSNSRSEMNVSTLELGDSALYLCASSLGWGSEAFFGQGTRLTVV.